This T cell receptor beta chain was identified in a study of T-cell reconstitution after alpha-beta-depleted transplantation in children. Findings and caveats of the study: At around two months after transplant, the alpha-beta T cells were reportedly derived from several hundred expanded clones that came from non-depleted graft cells. After one year, T-cell counts and TCRbeta diversity mostly came from new T cells.

Unique molecular identifiers were incorporated when the TCRbeta library was constructed. Each CDR3 protein is one row after TCRdb ran MiXCR on the PCR reads. The data show hundreds of thousands of distinct CDR3 sequences, 6.5% to 9% seen once. Germline CDR1 SGHTA, CDR2 FQGNSA. Trimming pared 8 bases from V and 4 bases from J, leaving 7 bases between. This CDR3 comprises 11 residues. The sample holds many counts of this clonotype. What it binds is unknown. V usage is TRBV7-2 and J usage is TRBJ2-3; perhaps TRBD1 as D (5 bases). Source: peripheral blood, taken 360 days after TCRalphabeta/CD19-depleted stem cell transplant. The TCR originated in a female patient aged 2-10 years who had a stem cell transplant for Fanconi anemia, so the T cells may come from the graft donor. In DNA form, the CDR3 reads TGTGCCAGCGGGGCGGCAGATACGCAGTATTTT. Its translation: CASGAADTQYF.